The text below deals with one T cell receptor (beta chain). This sample was taken from a study of shared clonotypes between healthy human individuals. Terminally differentiated effector memory CD45RA+ cells were excluded from the naive CD8 cells, which were CD45RO-negative and positively selected for CCR7. The germline CDR1 and CDR2 sequences are SGHNT and YENEEA. Deletions cut 6 bases from V and 0 bases from J, with 17 bases between. The CDR3 contains 17 residues. Some clones are missing from TCRdb's copy, which holds only in-frame ones; the method was immunoSEQ multiplex PCR. The sample lists 1.5 million to 2.5 million clones, roughly 95% occurring once.

What was sequenced was naive CD8+ T cells sorted from blood. The origin of this receptor is a man between 18 and 35 years old in good health. The V and J genes are TRBV11-3 and TRBJ1-4; D gene unclear. The CDR3 DNA reads TGTGCCAGCAGTAGTCGGGCCCGACCCCCAACTAATGAAAAACTGTTTTTT. Translated, it gives CASSSRARPPTNEKLFF.